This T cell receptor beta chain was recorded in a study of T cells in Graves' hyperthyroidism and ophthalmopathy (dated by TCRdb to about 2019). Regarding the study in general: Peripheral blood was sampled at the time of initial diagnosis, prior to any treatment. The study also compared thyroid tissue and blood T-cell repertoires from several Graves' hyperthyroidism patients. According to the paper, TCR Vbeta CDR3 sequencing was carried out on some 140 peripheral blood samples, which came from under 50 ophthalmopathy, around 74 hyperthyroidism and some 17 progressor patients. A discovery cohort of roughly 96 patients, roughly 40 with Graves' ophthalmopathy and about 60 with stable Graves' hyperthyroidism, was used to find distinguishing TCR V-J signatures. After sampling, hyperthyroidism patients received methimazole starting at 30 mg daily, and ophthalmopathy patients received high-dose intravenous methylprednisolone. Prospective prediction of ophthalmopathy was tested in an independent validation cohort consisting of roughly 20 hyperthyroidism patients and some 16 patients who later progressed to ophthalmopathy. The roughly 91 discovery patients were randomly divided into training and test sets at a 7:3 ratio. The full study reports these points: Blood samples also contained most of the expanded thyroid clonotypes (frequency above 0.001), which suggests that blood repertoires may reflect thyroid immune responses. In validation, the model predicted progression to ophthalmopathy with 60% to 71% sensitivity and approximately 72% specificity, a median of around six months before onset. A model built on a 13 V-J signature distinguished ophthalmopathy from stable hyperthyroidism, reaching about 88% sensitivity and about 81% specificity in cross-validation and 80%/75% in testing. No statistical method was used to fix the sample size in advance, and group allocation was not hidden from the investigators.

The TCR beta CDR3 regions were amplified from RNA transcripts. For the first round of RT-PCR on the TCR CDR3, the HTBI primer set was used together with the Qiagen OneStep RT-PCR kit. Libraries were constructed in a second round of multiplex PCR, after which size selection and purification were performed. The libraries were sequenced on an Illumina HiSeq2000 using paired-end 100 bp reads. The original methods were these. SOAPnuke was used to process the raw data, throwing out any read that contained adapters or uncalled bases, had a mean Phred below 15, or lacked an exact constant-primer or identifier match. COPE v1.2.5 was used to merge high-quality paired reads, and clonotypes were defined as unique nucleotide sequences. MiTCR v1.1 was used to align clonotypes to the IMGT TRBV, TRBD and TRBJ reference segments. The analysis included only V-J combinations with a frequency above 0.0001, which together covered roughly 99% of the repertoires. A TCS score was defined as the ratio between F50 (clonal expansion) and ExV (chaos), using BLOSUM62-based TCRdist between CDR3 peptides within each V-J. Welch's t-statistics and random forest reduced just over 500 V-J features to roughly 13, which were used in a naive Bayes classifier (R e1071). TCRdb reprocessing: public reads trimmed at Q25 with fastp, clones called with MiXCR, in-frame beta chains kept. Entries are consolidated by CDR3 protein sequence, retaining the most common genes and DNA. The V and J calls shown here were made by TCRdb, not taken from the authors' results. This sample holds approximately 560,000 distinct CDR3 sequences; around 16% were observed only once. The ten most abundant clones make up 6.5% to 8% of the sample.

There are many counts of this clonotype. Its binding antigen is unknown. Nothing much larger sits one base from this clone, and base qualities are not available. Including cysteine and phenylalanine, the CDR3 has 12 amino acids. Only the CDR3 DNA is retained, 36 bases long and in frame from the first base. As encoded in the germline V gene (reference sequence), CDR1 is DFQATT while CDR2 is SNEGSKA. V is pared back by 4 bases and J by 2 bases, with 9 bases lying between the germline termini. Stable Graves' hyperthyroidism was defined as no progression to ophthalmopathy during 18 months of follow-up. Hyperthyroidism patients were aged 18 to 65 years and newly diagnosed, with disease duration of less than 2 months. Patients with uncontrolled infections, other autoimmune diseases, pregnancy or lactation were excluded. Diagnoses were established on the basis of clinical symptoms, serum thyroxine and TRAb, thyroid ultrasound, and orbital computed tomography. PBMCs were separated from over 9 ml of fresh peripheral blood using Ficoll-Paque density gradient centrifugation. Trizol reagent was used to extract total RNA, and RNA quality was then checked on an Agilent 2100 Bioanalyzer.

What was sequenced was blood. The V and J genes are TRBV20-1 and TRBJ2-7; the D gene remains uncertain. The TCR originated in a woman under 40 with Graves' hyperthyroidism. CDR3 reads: CSAIRAAYEQYF. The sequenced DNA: TGCAGTGCTATCCGGGCGGCCTACGAGCAGTACTTC.